Each of the 10 T cell receptor beta chains below was sequenced from the same sample in a study of T cell changes during pregnancy in multiple sclerosis (dated by TCRdb to the late 2010s). Library preparation was by the immunoSEQ multiplex PCR assay. Not all clones reach the TCRdb copy of this immuneACCESS table, which keeps in-frame sequences only. Checked studies attribute under half of the gap to unresolved V genes and leave the rest unexplained. This sample holds roughly 110,000 clones; 85% to 95% were observed only once. 1.5% to 2% of the sample is held by the ten biggest clonotypes. The sample in question was peripheral blood, obtained after pregnancy. These receptors came from a female donor with multiple sclerosis, enrolled in a pregnancy study.

The chain uses TRBV5-1 and TRBJ1-3; tentative D call: TRBD1 (5 bases). Germline V lookup: CDR1 SGHRS, CDR2 YFSETQ. Trimming removed 4 bases at V and 0 bases at J, with 8 bases between. The CDR3 sequence is 14 residues long. The CDR3 loop is CASSKDNSGNTIYF. The CDR3 nucleotides are TGCGCCAGCAGCAAGGACAACTCTGGAAACACCATATATTTT. Variable domain in full (rest from reference TRBV5-1 and TRBJ1-3): KAGVTQTPRYLIKTRGQQVTLSCSPISGHRSVSWYQQTPGQGLQFLFEYFSETQRNKGNFPGRFSGRQFSNSRSEMNVSTLELGDSALYLCASSKDNSGNTIYFGEGSWLTVV.

This chain links TRBV11-2 with TRBJ2-2, with D uncertain. The CDR3 sequence is 17 residues long. Trimming took 2 bases from V and 5 from J, leaving 18 bases between them. Germline V CDR1 and CDR2: SGHAT, FQNNGV. CDR3 bases: TGTGCCAGCAGCTTACTTGGGCAGACCCGAAGGACCGGGGAGCTGTTTTTT. Translating it yields CASSLLGQTRRTGELFF. The full variable domain, in which reference TRBV11-2 and TRBJ2-2 provide the parts outside the CDR3, is EAGVAQSPRYKIIEKRQSVAFWCNPISGHATLYWYQQILGQGPKLLIQFQNNGVVDDSQLPKDRFSAERLKGVDSTLKIQPAKLEDSAVYLCASSLLGQTRRTGELFFGEGSRLTVL.

The V and J genes are TRBV6-5 and TRBJ2-5; 9 bases line up with TRBD1. Germline V lookup: CDR1 MNHEY, CDR2 SVGAGI. J was trimmed by 2 bases and V by 5 bases; bases with no gene match: 3. The CDR3 extends over 14 amino acids. CDR3 sequence: CASSHRGRQETQYF. The CDR3 region has the DNA TGTGCCAGCAGTCACAGGGGGCGGCAAGAGACCCAGTACTTC.

This sequence joins TRBV30 and TRBJ1-5; D remains unclear. CDR3 length equals 13 residues. Per germline, CDR1 GTSNPN and CDR2 SVGIG (reference sequence). V was cut by 4 bases and J by 4 bases, with 11 bases left in between. The CDR3 DNA follows: TGTGCCTGGACCTTAGGAGGGAATCAGCCCCAGCATTTT. Translating it yields CAWTLGGNQPQHF.

The chain combines TRBV6-1 with TRBJ1-1; 11 nucleotides line up with TRBD1. The CDR3 sequence is 15 residues long. V shed 5 bases and J 7 bases; nucleotides not matched to a gene: 9. Germline lookup yields CDR1 MNHNS and CDR2 SASEGT. CDR3 amino acids: CASSPRTGGLDEAFF. The DNA of the CDR3 is TGTGCCAGCAGTCCACGGACAGGGGGCTTAGATGAAGCTTTCTTT.

The DNA of the CDR3 is TGTGCCAGCAGCTTCGAGGGAGGGCAAGAGACCCAGTACTTC. Its protein is CASSFEGGQETQYF. The genes are TRBV5-4 and TRBJ2-5; 7 nucleotides match TRBD2. This CDR3 spans 14 amino acids. Germline V gives CDR1 SGHNT, CDR2 YYREEE (reference sequence). V gave up 2 bases and J gave up 2 bases; unmatched junction bases: 3.

The V call is TRBV28, the J call TRBJ1-5, with no clear D. Deletions cut 5 bases from V and 1 base from J, with 9 bases between. Per the germline V gene, CDR1 is MDHEN and CDR2 is SYDVKM. The CDR3 has 14 residues. DNA for the CDR3: TGTGCCAGCAGTAGAGGCTGGAGCAATCAGCCCCAGCATTTT. Encoded protein: CASSRGWSNQPQHF. Based on the CDR3 plus reference TRBV28 and TRBJ1-5, the full variable domain is DVKVTQSSRYLVKRTGEKVFLECVQDMDHENMFWYRQDPGLGLRLIYFSYDVKMKEKGDIPEGYSVSREKKERFSLILESASTNQTSMYLCASSRGWSNQPQHFGDGTRLSIL.

This chain links TRBV9 with TRBJ2-5; the match to TRBD2 covers 7 bases. Germline V lookup: CDR1 SGDLS, CDR2 YYNGEE. This CDR3 comprises 14 residues. The V and J ends lost 7 bases and 5 bases, in that order; junction bases with no gene match: 11. The CDR3 reads CASGSGDPFETQYF. The DNA for the CDR3 is TGTGCCAGCGGGAGCGGGGACCCCTTTGAGACCCAGTACTTC.

In its sample, this clone was seen once. This chain connects TRBV2 to TRBJ1-2, with TRBD1 as a possible D gene (5 bases). Germline lookup yields CDR1 SNHLY and CDR2 FYNNEI. Trimming took off 1 base at V and 5 bases at J, with 11 bases between the two ends. The CDR3 is 14 residues long. CDR3 amino acids: CASSEEGRVYGYTF. For the CDR3, the DNA is TGTGCCAGCAGTGAAGAGGGCAGGGTTTATGGCTACACCTTC.

The CDR3 here is CASPHEYREKKLFF. The CDR3 DNA reads TGTGCCTCCCCGCACGAATACAGGGAAAAAAAACTGTTTTTT. The chain is built from TRBV30 and TRBJ1-4; a weak D match, TRBD1 (6 bases). Germline assignment: CDR1 GTSNPN and CDR2 SVGIG (reference sequence). V was cut by 7 bases and J by 9 bases, with 21 bases left in between. The CDR3 has 14 amino acids.